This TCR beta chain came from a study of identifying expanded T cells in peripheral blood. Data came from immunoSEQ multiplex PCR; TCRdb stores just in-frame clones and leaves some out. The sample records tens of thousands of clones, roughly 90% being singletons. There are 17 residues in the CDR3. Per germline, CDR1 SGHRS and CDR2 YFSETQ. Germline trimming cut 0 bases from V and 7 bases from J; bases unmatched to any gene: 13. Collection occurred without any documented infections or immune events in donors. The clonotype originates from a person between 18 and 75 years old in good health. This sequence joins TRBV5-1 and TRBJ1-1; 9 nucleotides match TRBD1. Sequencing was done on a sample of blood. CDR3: CASSLATGTGFGSEAFF. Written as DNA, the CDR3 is TGCGCCAGCAGCTTGGCCACAGGGACAGGGTTTGGTAGTGAAGCTTTCTTT.